This T cell receptor beta chain was recorded in a study of cytomegalovirus exposure and HLA in healthy donors (dated by TCRdb to the late 2010s). The study in broad terms: In an earlier analysis of approximately 640 of the donors, 276 Gb of sequence data and approximately 120 million unique TCR beta sequences from about 179 million T cells were reported. Around 320 gigabases of sequencing data and approximately 85 million unique TCR sequences were included in an early release covering 550 to 650 HLA-typed donors. Of the 300 to 500 genotyped donors, roughly 80% were placed in the genetic ancestry cluster associated with self-reported Caucasian donors. The aim of the study was to test whether cataloging public T cell receptors could identify signatures of past pathogen exposure. The study profiled the T cell repertoires of under 700 subjects by immunosequencing and related them to cytomegalovirus serostatus. Besides the first cohort of approximately 710 subjects, a separate validation cohort made up of 120 different subjects was used. To predict cytomegalovirus infection status, the study brought together high-throughput TCR immunosequencing, statistical association of individual TCRs with disease status, and machine learning. To study patterns of TCR occurrence, a later analysis re-analyzed previously published TCR beta repertoires from 600 to 750 donors and added high-resolution HLA genotyping. Rather than drawing on any new phenotypic data, the later analysis identified candidate immune exposures from TCR beta sequences and the way those sequences occurred across donors. To decide whether each TCR beta V gene segment behaved as functional or pseudogenic, an earlier analysis of approximately 590 of the donors relied on high-throughput TCR beta sequencing. Donor age, sex, ethnicity and CMV serostatus were compiled together with the repertoire data. A later genetic analysis took genome-wide SNP genotypes for about three fifths of the 666 donors and used that subset as a discovery cohort. All discovery cohort repertoires had been generated on a single sequencing platform. Both class I and class II loci were covered by HLA typing, at four-digit resolution. Typing coverage varied by locus: about 620-640 donors for A, B, C, DRB1 and DQB1; approximately 520 for DQA1; more than 600 for DPA1; 450 to 480 for DPB1. About five DR-DQ haplotypes were treated as single units for association and clustering because of strong linkage in the cohort. Across about 380 genotyped donors of the cohort, an average of about 200,000 unique TCR beta nucleotide sequences per donor were sequenced, and around 20% of those sequences were non-productive. Overall study outcomes, separate from this receptor: Compared with equally common non-associated chains, HLA-associated TCR beta chains in a later analysis were more clonally expanded and had lower generation probabilities. Because some donors lacked HLA typing at each locus, the association tests relied only on the typed subset. Specific HLA alleles were associated with 16,951 TCR beta sequences at a false discovery rate of 0.05 in a later analysis. Cytomegalovirus status was reported to be diagnosed by the classifier with high specificity and sensitivity in both the original and validation cohorts. An earlier analysis of some 560 of the donors showed that most TCR beta V segments appeared in productive rearrangements either about 87% or about 30% of the time, which broadly matched IMGT annotations. According to a later genetic analysis, donors in an Asian-associated ancestry cluster had fewer N-insertions in productive TCRs than the approximately 670-donor mean. A later analysis found that most CMV-associated TCR beta chains appeared HLA-restricted, with HLA associations seemingly driven largely by CMV exposure. In a later analysis, several top co-occurrence clusters were reported to appear linked to parvovirus B19, influenza, CMV and Epstein-Barr virus. The only immune exposure information available for the cohort was CMV serostatus. In vitro tests confirmed that a few of the cytomegalovirus-associated TCR beta chains recognize cytomegalovirus antigens. Sequencing depth was assumed to be roughly uniform across donors in the presence/absence analyses, though that assumption may not hold. Only TCR beta chains were sequenced in this cohort, and the absence of alpha or paired-chain data limited detectable features. Most TCR sequences were seen in very few donors, while some public TCRs were found in many individuals. The authors suggested that the approach could potentially be generalized to other disease states and immunological phenotypes. When HLA alleles, especially DR and DQ, strongly co-occurred, TCR associations were difficult to assign to individual alleles. Correlated functional status among segregating V segments might be attributable to linkage disequilibrium, but an unknown experimental factor could not be ruled out. A group of highly shared sequence variants was considered likely to be a technical artifact of the sequencing pipeline. A further reported finding was that TCR beta sequences accurately predicted the HLA-A and HLA-B alleles for most subjects in the first cohort. V-gene and J-gene trimming of TCR beta chains was associated with a missense DCLRE1C variant in a later genetic analysis, and the association was replicated in an independent cohort. In a later analysis, TCR association rates were found to vary across HLA loci, with the most associated TCRs seen for DRB1 alleles and the fewest for HLA-C alleles. Because counts were too low, 15 to 20 rarely observed V segments, including chromosome 9 orphons, were excluded from the earlier analysis of roughly 580 of the donors. In the study, roughly 160 TCR beta chains were listed as associated with cytomegalovirus.

The cohort consisted of hundreds of healthy bone marrow donors. At the time of sampling, all cohort members were nominally healthy, though unrecorded immune exposures were likely present. The donor was CMV seropositive and was included in the group of 250 to 300 seropositive cohort members. A peripheral blood sample was collected from each donor, and TCR beta sequencing was performed on peripheral blood mononuclear cells. Genomic DNA was extracted from the blood cell samples with the Qiagen DNeasy Blood Extraction Kit. Library generation was performed with the immunoSEQ multiplex PCR assay. For the multiplex PCR, a mixture combining 60 forward primers for TCR Vbeta segments and 13 reverse primers for TCR Jbeta segments was used. Amplification of the CDR3 region of rearranged TCR beta genes was performed with a multiplex PCR assay on genomic DNA. The amplified TCR beta libraries were sequenced on the Illumina HiSeq System as 87-base-pair reads. The authors' analysis ran thus. Across the 670 or so repertoires, a later analysis counted approximately 75 million unique TCR beta chains, 8.5 million to 12 million of which were shared by at least two donors. Raw reads were error-corrected and collapsed into unique sequences by a nearest-neighbor algorithm in which closely related sequences were merged to remove PCR and sequencing errors. Alignment of CDR3 sequences to IMGT reference sequences was used to assign V, D and J gene segments. Each retained sequence needed at least a six-nucleotide match to both a V gene segment and a J gene segment. A rearrangement was called productive if the CDR3 had no stop codons and remained in frame with V and J, and every other rearrangement was called non-productive. CDR3 was defined according to IMGT convention as the region running from the second conserved V-encoded cysteine to the conserved J-encoded phenylalanine. The earlier analysis of roughly 590 of the donors excluded sequences that lacked an unambiguous match to a single V gene segment. An earlier analysis of several hundred of the donors called V segments functional above 56.7% productive rearrangements and segregating when the between-donor standard deviation exceeded 5%. A statistical classification framework was built to diagnose cytomegalovirus status from the catalog of TCR beta chain sequences. V and J gene assignment, in a later analysis, came from comparing TCR nucleotide sequences with IMGT/GENE-DB human TR gene sequences. In a later analysis, CDR3 sequences and most-parsimonious VDJ recombination scenarios were assigned using the TCRdist pipeline. In a later analysis, each TCR beta chain was defined by its CDR3 amino acid sequence together with its V-gene family, and reads lacking a unique V-gene family were excluded. To address suspected cross-contamination and a sequencing artifact, a later analysis removed under 600 highly shared, low-generation-probability nucleotide sequences. In a later analysis, a clonal expansion index was calculated for each public chain from normalized within-repertoire ranks of inferred template counts. A later analysis computed generation probabilities with a VDJ recombination model fitted to out-of-frame rearrangements, and checked the results against IGoR. A later analysis scored TCR-TCR, TCR-HLA and TCR-CMV co-occurrence with hypergeometric tests, applying a repertoire-size bias correction to TCR pairs. False discovery rates were estimated in a later analysis by permuting HLA or CMV assignments 20 times. In a later analysis, co-occurring TCRs were grouped using DBSCAN, and TCRdist sequence similarity was added for clustering within HLA-allele-positive subsets. Repertoires with fewer than 30,000 or more than 120,000 public chains were left out of co-occurrence clustering, as were about 5 repertoires with anomalous nucleotide sharing. Here the immuneACCESS table is served through TCRdb, limited to in-frame sequences with V and J called. Missing clones are a known gap in these copies; in checked studies unresolved V genes cover under half, and the rest lacks a known reason. Clone size and the V and J calls come from that table; the DNA yielded D and trimming. For this sample the table gives about 96,000 clones, of which roughly 74% were detected only once. The top ten hold 2.5% to 3.5% of the sample.

Concerning this clone itself: Its antigen is currently not known. Within one base of it there is no much larger clone, and no base qualities were kept.

The origin of this receptor is a female donor in good health and CMV-seropositive. The specimen was PBMCs.

The CDR3 sequence is CASSPTTVRTDTQYF. The DNA sequence is given as TGTGCCAGCAGTCCTACTACGGTTCGCACAGATACGCAGTATTTT. The sequence joins TRBV2 to TRBJ2-3, with the D gene not clear enough to name. The germline V gene supplies CDR1 SNHLY and CDR2 FYNNEI. The CDR3 has 15 amino acids, counting the end cysteine and phenylalanine. Solely the CDR3 DNA is kept, with 45 bases framed from the first base. Between the V and J ends, shortened by 5 bases and 1 base respectively, the junction contains 13 bases.